This entry lists 12 T cell receptor beta chains sequenced from one sample in a study of lymphopenia after photon versus proton radiotherapy. The assay was immunoSEQ multiplex PCR, and TCRdb's table has in-frame clones only and misses some. The table records around 53,000 clones, more than 70% of them present only once. The specimen was peripheral blood, collected from a patient treated with photon-based radiotherapy. Receptors were obtained from a man aged 45 to 65 with gastric cancer.

This clone has more than one count but fewer than ten. The chain combines TRBV30 with TRBJ2-7; TRBD2 matches at 15 bases. The V gene's germline CDR1 is GTSNPN and CDR2 SVGIG (reference sequence). This CDR3 spans 15 amino acids. Trimming at V came to 5 bases and at J to 7 bases, leaving 9 bases not matched to a gene. CDR3 sequence (DNA): TGTGCCTGGGAGTCCGGGACTAGCGGGAGGAGGGAGCAGTACTTC. Its translation: CAWESGTSGRREQYF. The full variable domain, completed using reference TRBV30 and TRBJ2-7, is SQTIHQWPATLVQPVGSPLSLECTVEGTSNPNLYWYRQAAGRGLQLLFYSVGIGQISSEVPQNLSASRPQDRQFILSSKKLLLSDSGFYLCAWESGTSGRREQYFGPGTRLTVT.

The chain recombines TRBV7-2 with TRBJ2-3; D is perhaps TRBD1 or TRBD2 (5 bases each). V lost 5 bases and J lost 1, with 10 bases in between. Per germline, CDR1 SGHTA and CDR2 FQGNSA. This CDR3 region has 14 residues. The CDR3 spells CASSLGAGTDTQYF. The CDR3 DNA reads TGTGCCAGCAGCCTCGGGGCGGGCACAGATACGCAGTATTTT.

The CDR3 protein is CASSSPPRDGNTEAFF. Written as DNA, the CDR3 is TGTGCCAGCAGCTCCCCCCCCAGGGACGGGAACACTGAAGCTTTCTTT. The chain couples TRBV7-9 to TRBJ1-1, with a weak D call TRBD1 (5 bases). The V gene lost 4 bases and the J gene lost 1 base, with 16 bases spanning the gap. Looked up from germline, CDR1 is SEHNR and CDR2 is FQNEAQ (reference sequence). The CDR3 contains 16 residues.

The count of this clone is one. The V call is TRBV5-1, the J call TRBJ2-3; 9 positions agree with TRBD2. CDR1 and CDR2 from the germline V gene are SGHRS and YFSETQ. The CDR3 spans 15 residues. After removal of 0 bases from V and 6 bases from J, the junction contained 5 bases not matched to a gene. The CDR3, as DNA: TGCGCCAGCAGCTTGGGTACTAGCGGGTCCGATACGCAGTATTTT. Its translation: CASSLGTSGSDTQYF.

The chain couples TRBV28 to TRBJ2-7; perhaps TRBD1 as D (6 bases). The CDR3 extends over 15 amino acids. CDR1 and CDR2 (germline): MDHEN, SYDVKM. V lost 8 bases, J lost 2 bases, and 19 bases lay in between. Here the CDR3 DNA reads TGTGCCAGCCTCCTTGGGGGCAGGAGCCCCTACGAGCAGTACTTC. Protein sequence: CASLLGGRSPYEQYF.

The rearrangement uses TRBV7-2 and TRBJ2-1; 8 nucleotides align to TRBD2. The V gene end was trimmed by 1 base and the J gene end by 7 bases; junction bases not matched to a gene: 6. Germline V CDR1 and CDR2: SGHTA, FQGNSA. The CDR3 runs 15 residues. The CDR3 spells CASSLVGSGANEQFF. The CDR3 DNA reads TGTGCCAGCAGCTTAGTAGGTAGCGGGGCGAATGAGCAGTTCTTC.

J is TRBJ1-5 and V is TRBV5-8; 7 bases agree with TRBD1. J lost 5 bases, V lost 0 bases, and 5 bases had no gene match. This CDR3 comprises 15 residues. CDR1 and CDR2 (germline): SGHTS, YDEGEE. CDR3 protein: CASSLEGAGHQPQHF. The CDR3 region has the DNA TGTGCCAGCAGCTTGGAGGGGGCCGGACATCAGCCCCAGCATTTT.

The chain couples TRBV16 to TRBJ2-1; D is possibly TRBD2 (5 bases). This CDR3 is 14 amino acids long. V was clipped by 1 base and J by 8 bases, with 12 bases between them. Germline-derived CDR1 and CDR2 are KGHSY and FQNENV. In DNA form, the CDR3 reads TGTGCCAGCAGCCAATTGGAGGAGGATTATGAGCAGTTCTTC. It codes for CASSQLEEDYEQFF. The full variable domain, in which reference TRBV16 and TRBJ2-1 provide the parts outside the CDR3, is GEEVAQTPKHLVRGEGQKAKLYCAPIKGHSYVFWYQQVLKNEFKFLISFQNENVFDETGMPKERFSAKCLPNSPCSLEIQATKLEDSAVYFCASSQLEEDYEQFFGPGTRLTVL.

This chain uses TRBV7-9 with TRBJ1-1, with D unclear. Germline V gene sequence: CDR1 SEHNR, CDR2 FQNEAQ (reference sequence). This CDR3 region has 17 residues. V lost 5 bases and J 1 base, leaving 20 bases between the germline ends. The CDR3 DNA reads TGTGCCAGCAGCCGTCGGGGAGGGTTGGTCAGGAACACTGAAGCTTTCTTT. Protein sequence: CASSRRGGLVRNTEAFF.

The chain employs TRBV4-3 and TRBJ2-1; 12 bases fit TRBD2. The CDR3 sequence is 15 residues long. V was pared by 4 bases and J by 9 bases, with 7 bases of the junction left unmatched. The germline V gene has CDR1 LGHNA and CDR2 YSLEER. This CDR3 is CASSLLAGGITEQFF. DNA for the CDR3: TGCGCCAGCAGCCTTCTAGCGGGAGGGATTACTGAGCAGTTCTTC.

This clone was found a few times. This sequence joins TRBV28 and TRBJ2-3, with TRBD2 matching 10 bases. J was trimmed by 6 bases and V by 10 bases; bases with no gene match: 13. This CDR3 region has 15 residues. Germline V gene lookup returns CDR1 MDHEN and CDR2 SYDVKM. This CDR3 is CATAPLAGPSDTQYF. CDR3 bases: TGTGCCACAGCCCCACTAGCGGGACCCTCGGATACGCAGTATTTT. Complete variable domain (other parts from reference TRBV28 and TRBJ2-3): DVKVTQSSRYLVKRTGEKVFLECVQDMDHENMFWYRQDPGLGLRLIYFSYDVKMKEKGDIPEGYSVSREKKERFSLILESASTNQTSMYLCATAPLAGPSDTQYFGPGTRLTVL.

V is TRBV7-9 and J is TRBJ2-1; D is ambiguous. The germline gives CDR1 SEHNR, CDR2 FQNEAQ (reference sequence). The ends were cut back, 1 base at V and 0 bases at J, with 13 bases in the middle. The length of the CDR3 is 17 residues. This chain's CDR3 is CASSLGVYLNSYNEQFF. In DNA, the CDR3 is TGTGCCAGCAGCTTAGGTGTGTATTTGAACTCCTACAATGAGCAGTTCTTC.